Below, 4 T cell receptor beta chains from the same sample are listed, as sequenced in a study of T cells in Graves' hyperthyroidism and ophthalmopathy. Amplification targeted TCR beta CDR3 regions from RNA transcripts. TCR CDR3 regions were first amplified by RT-PCR with HTBI primers. TCRdb reprocessed the multiplex PCR reads with MiXCR, giving one entry per CDR3 protein. The profile shows fewer than 350,000 distinct CDR3 sequences, 15% to 20% of them singletons. Sample: blood. The origin of the receptors is a woman aged 35 to 49 with Graves' ophthalmopathy.

In the case of this clonotype: A much larger clone sits a single nucleotide away, making a read error possible. The CDR3 carries no conserved terminal phenylalanine or tryptophan, so it likely arises from a read error. The chain has TRBV3-1 and TRBJ2-2, with D perhaps matching TRBD1 (6 bases). The CDR3 is 15 residues long. Trimming removed 4 bases at V and 4 bases at J, with 13 bases between. Germline V gene sequence: CDR1 LGHDT, CDR2 YNNKEL (reference sequence). This CDR3 reads CASSPQGFITGELFV. CDR3 coding DNA: TGTGCCAGCAGCCCTCAGGGGTTCATCACCGGGGAGCTGTTTGTT.

Many counts were recorded for this clonotype. The rearrangement joins TRBV28 to TRBJ2-7; the match to TRBD2 covers 15 bases. V trimming: 10 bases; J trimming: 2 bases; junction bases outside the gene matches: 12. Looked up from germline, CDR1 is MDHEN and CDR2 is SYDVKM. This CDR3 comprises 17 residues. CDR3 in DNA: TGTGCCACCAAAACCGGGACTAGCGGGAGGTTCACCTACGAGCAGTACTTC. Amino acid sequence: CATKTGTSGRFTYEQYF.

This clonotype was recorded a few times. The rearrangement links TRBV25-1 to TRBJ2-4; D is ambiguous. The CDR3 runs to 14 residues. Germline-derived CDR1 and CDR2 are MGHDK and SYGVNS. V lost 3 bases, J lost 0 bases, and 6 bases lay in between. CDR3 amino acids: CASSEKRAKNIQYF. The CDR3 nucleotides are TGTGCCAGCAGTGAGAAGAGAGCCAAAAACATTCAGTACTTC. Complete variable domain (other parts from reference TRBV25-1 and TRBJ2-4): EADIYQTPRYLVIGTGKKITLECSQTMGHDKMYWYQQDPGMELHLIHYSYGVNSTEKGDLSSESTVSRIRTEHFPLTLESARPSHTSQYLCASSEKRAKNIQYFGAGTRLSVL.

This clonotype was picked up many times. The CDR3 loop reads CASSVNGVNYGYTF. CDR3 nucleotides: TGTGCCAGCAGCGTGAACGGCGTGAACTATGGCTACACCTTC. V gene TRBV9 combines with J gene TRBJ1-2; D is unclear. The CDR3 loop spans 14 amino acids. Trimming stripped 2 bases from V and 2 bases from J, with 10 bases between. Germline CDR1 is SGDLS and CDR2 is YYNGEE.